Listed below are T cell receptor beta chains from one sample, sequenced in a study of blood T cells in healthy people across ages. MiXCR was run by TCRdb on the 5' RACE reads, yielding one entry per CDR3 protein. The table has around 900,000 distinct CDR3 sequences, 29% seen once. The material sequenced was blood. The receptor source for this set is a woman of 80 years or more in good health. Both conserved end residues are part of each CDR3. The order of the fields is J gene, clone size, V gene, D gene, CDR3 protein, CDR3 DNA. A D gene is named only where the DNA matches it firmly. Clone size is shown for a subset of rows, as once, few, many or a class of expanded clone.

>TRBJ2-4|many|TRBV7-9|NA
CASSLGQASNIQYF
TGTGCCAGCAGCTTAGGACAGGCGTCCAACATTCAGTACTTC
>TRBJ1-5|NA|TRBV4-3|NA
CASSPARTRNQPQHF
TGCGCCAGCAGTCCCGCCAGGACGAGAAATCAGCCCCAGCATTTT
>TRBJ2-7|many|TRBV7-2|TRBD2
CASSPSGSPYEQYF
TGTGCCAGCAGCCCTAGCGGGTCCCCCTACGAGCAGTACTTC
>TRBJ2-3|few|TRBV28|NA
CASSSPPFGEQYF
TGTGCCAGCAGTTCCCCCCCCTTCGGGGAGCAGTATTTT
>TRBJ2-7|many|TRBV7-9|TRBD2
CASSSRSTSGNYEQYF
TGTGCCAGCAGCTCCCGTTCGACTAGCGGCAACTACGAGCAGTACTTC
>TRBJ2-1|many|TRBV20-1|NA
CSARIPGFSYNEQFF
TGCAGTGCTAGAATCCCGGGTTTCTCCTACAATGAGCAGTTCTTC
>TRBJ1-4|many|TRBV12-3/TRBV12-4|NA
CASSSGASGANEKLFF
TGTGCCAGCAGTTCAGGGGCTTCGGGGGCTAATGAAAAACTGTTTTTT
>TRBJ2-5|many|TRBV12-3/TRBV12-4|NA
CASRQQGSQETQYF
TGTGCCAGCAGGCAACAGGGATCCCAAGAGACCCAGTACTTC
>TRBJ1-2|few|TRBV9|TRBD1
CASSESGTGYIYGYTF
TGTGCCAGCAGCGAATCCGGGACAGGGTACATCTATGGCTACACCTTC
>TRBJ1-1|few|TRBV25-1|NA
CASSNGVNTEAFF
TGTGCCAGCAGTAACGGGGTGAACACTGAAGCTTTCTTT
>TRBJ1-2|NA|TRBV6-2/TRBV6-3|NA
CASSYNTFNYGYTF
TGTGCCAGCAGTTATAACACCTTTAACTATGGCTACACCTTC
>TRBJ2-7|many|TRBV20-1|TRBD2
CSARDAGGSYEQYF
TGCAGTGCTAGAGACGCGGGGGGCTCCTACGAGCAGTACTTC
>TRBJ2-5|NA|TRBV6-2/TRBV6-3|TRBD2
CASTMTGGVNEQYF
TGTGCCAGCACCATGACGGGGGGTGTAAATGAGCAGTACTTC
>TRBJ2-5|NA|TRBV5-1|NA
CASSLAAGAGEEYF
TGCGCCAGCAGCTTGGCCGCGGGTGCAGGAGAGGAGTACTTC
>TRBJ2-1|few|TRBV6-5|TRBD1
CASSPGQALGEQFF
TGTGCCAGCAGCCCGGGACAGGCTTTGGGTGAGCAGTTCTTC
>TRBJ2-1|many|TRBV3-1|TRBD2
CASSQGRLAGNNEQFF
TGTGCCAGCAGCCAAGGGAGACTAGCGGGGAACAATGAGCAGTTCTTC
>TRBJ1-2|NA|TRBV10-3|NA
CAISQGPSGGYTF
TGTGCCATCAGTCAGGGCCCATCAGGTGGCTACACCTTC
>TRBJ2-5|NA|TRBV14|TRBD1
CASSQGQVSQETQYF
TGTGCCAGCAGCCAGGGACAGGTCAGCCAAGAGACCCAGTACTTC
>TRBJ2-5|NA|TRBV7-9|NA
CAGSLGLAETQYF
TGTGCCGGCAGCTTAGGCCTAGCAGAGACCCAGTACTTC
>TRBJ1-5|NA|TRBV29-1|NA
CSVGEEANQPQHF
TGCAGCGTTGGGGAAGAGGCCAATCAGCCCCAGCATTTT
>TRBJ2-3|many|TRBV11-3|TRBD2
CASSLGLSGRFTDTQYF
TGTGCCAGCAGCTTAGGTCTGAGCGGGAGATTCACAGATACGCAGTATTTT
>TRBJ2-7|many|TRBV5-8|TRBD2
CAATAGKRGLIYEQYF
TGTGCCGCCACGGCGGGTAAGCGGGGCCTTATCTACGAGCAGTACTTC
>TRBJ2-4|many|TRBV20-1|NA
CSARWSGEAKNIQYF
TGCAGTGCTAGATGGTCAGGGGAAGCCAAAAACATTCAGTACTTC
>TRBJ2-7|NA|TRBV7-2|NA
CASSFTTDFNYEQYF
TGTGCCAGCAGCTTCACGACAGACTTTAACTACGAGCAGTACTTC
>TRBJ2-3|many|TRBV5-1|TRBD1
CASSLEGGDRGYTQYF
TGCGCCAGCAGCTTGGAAGGAGGGGACAGGGGATATACGCAGTATTTT
>TRBJ2-7|few|TRBV6-2/TRBV6-3|NA
CASSYSPGARGPKRPRTTYEQYF
TGTGCCAGCAGTTACTCGCCCGGGGCCCGGGGACCGAAGAGACCGAGAACAACCTACGAGCAGTACTTC
>TRBJ1-1|NA|TRBV5-1|TRBD1
CASSLGWRQQGDHTEAFF
TGCGCCAGCAGCTTGGGGTGGCGTCAACAGGGGGACCACACTGAAGCTTTCTTT
>TRBJ2-1|NA|TRBV5-1|TRBD1
CASSLQGQGLDEQFF
TGCGCCAGCAGCTTGCAGGGACAGGGTCTCGATGAGCAGTTCTTC
>TRBJ1-2|NA|TRBV28|NA
CASRLWDKHGYTF
TGTGCCAGCAGGTTATGGGACAAGCATGGCTACACCTTC
>TRBJ2-7|many|TRBV7-2|TRBD2
CASSLAKTSGGAYEQYF
TGTGCCAGCAGCTTAGCGAAGACTAGCGGGGGGGCGTACGAGCAGTACTTC
>TRBJ2-1|once|TRBV7-2|NA
CASSHSGSRGERFF
TGTGCCAGCAGCCACTCCGGTAGCCGCGGTGAGCGGTTCTTC
>TRBJ2-5|many|TRBV30|NA
CAWSVRHSQETQYF
TGTGCCTGGAGTGTACGGCACAGCCAAGAGACCCAGTACTTC
>TRBJ1-4|NA|TRBV7-2|NA
CASSLVRGGEKLFF
TGTGCCAGCAGCTTAGTGAGAGGTGGTGAAAAACTGTTTTTT
>TRBJ1-1|NA|TRBV3-1|TRBD1
CASSQGDRVKAFF
TGTGCCAGCAGCCAAGGGGACAGGGTCAAAGCTTTCTTT
>TRBJ2-1|NA|TRBV6-1|NA
CASSEELAASNEQFF
TGTGCCAGCAGTGAAGAGTTGGCAGCCTCGAATGAGCAGTTCTTC